The 30 T cell receptor beta chains in this list originate from one sample, sequenced in a study of T cells in Graves' hyperthyroidism and ophthalmopathy. RNA transcripts served as the template for amplifying TCR beta CDR3 regions. HTBI primers were the set used in a first-round RT-PCR of the TCR CDR3. TCRdb redid the calling of the multiplex PCR reads with MiXCR, one entry per CDR3 protein. This sample has about 400,000 distinct CDR3 sequences, with around 15% found just once. Sequencing was performed on blood. The receptor source for this set is a man aged 45-65 years with Graves' ophthalmopathy.

This clonotype was recorded at least ten times. The J gene is TRBJ2-7, the V gene TRBV13; TRBD1 matches at 9 bases. V shed 5 bases, J shed 5 bases, and the junction held 7 bases outside the gene matches. The CDR3 totals 14 residues. CDR1 and CDR2 (germline): PRHDT, FYEKMQ (reference sequence). CDR3 amino acids: CASSGGDRVNEQYF. The CDR3 bases are TGTGCCAGCAGCGGGGGGGACAGGGTGAACGAGCAGTACTTC.

V gene TRBV12-3 or TRBV12-4 combines with J gene TRBJ2-2; D may be TRBD2 (6 bases). The CDR3 has 11 amino acids. V was trimmed by 10 bases and J by 6 bases, leaving 9 bases between them. The CDR3 nucleotides are TGTGCCACCCTAGCGTCCGGGGAGCTGTTTTTT. As protein: CATLASGELFF.

This clonotype has at least ten counts. The chain carries TRBV2 and TRBJ2-1; 11 bases match TRBD2. The germline CDR1 and CDR2 sequences are SNHLY and FYNNEI. This CDR3 has 17 residues. The V and J ends lost 6 bases and 5 bases, in that order; junction bases with no gene match: 12. The CDR3 DNA is TGTGCCAGCAGAGACAGGGTCCCTAGCGGGAGGAACAATGAGCAGTTCTTC. This gives the protein CASRDRVPSGRNNEQFF. Based on the CDR3 plus reference TRBV2 and TRBJ2-1, the full variable domain is EPEVTQTPSHQVTQMGQEVILRCVPISNHLYFYWYRQILGQKVEFLVSFYNNEISEKSEIFDDQFSVERPDGSNFTLKIRSTKLEDSAMYFCASRDRVPSGRNNEQFFGPGTRLTVL.

This clonotype was detected many times. V gene TRBV2 combines with J gene TRBJ2-7; 12 bases align to TRBD2. The CDR3 covers 16 residues. Germline trimming cut 3 bases from V and 6 bases from J; bases unmatched to any gene: 9. Looked up from germline, CDR1 is SNHLY and CDR2 is FYNNEI. Here the CDR3 DNA reads TGTGCCAGCAGTGACGTCCGACTAGCGGGGGAAAGCGAGCAGTACTTC. Its protein is CASSDVRLAGESEQYF.

Many counts were recorded for this clonotype. The chain combines TRBV2 with TRBJ2-3, with TRBD2 matching over 7 bases. Germline-derived CDR1 and CDR2 are SNHLY and FYNNEI. The CDR3 has 16 amino acids. The V and J ends lost 4 bases and 3 bases, in that order; junction bases with no gene match: 10. The CDR3 protein is CASSVMMGGRTDTQYF. The CDR3 bases are TGTGCCAGCAGTGTGATGATGGGCGGGAGAACAGATACGCAGTATTTT.

The chain recombines TRBV24-1 with TRBJ2-3, with 7 bases matching TRBD2. This CDR3 contains 17 residues. With 2 bases clipped from V and 0 bases from J, the junction kept 7 bases outside the gene matches. Germline V gives CDR1 KGHDR, CDR2 SFDVKD. DNA for the CDR3: TGTGCCACCAGTGATTCAAGAAGCGGGGTAAGCACAGATACGCAGTATTTT. Its translation is CATSDSRSGVSTDTQYF.

This clonotype was seen at least ten times. V and J are TRBV18 and TRBJ1-5; no reliable D call. This CDR3 is 16 amino acids long. The germline V gene encodes CDR1 KGHSH and CDR2 LQKENI. Trimming removed 3 bases at V and 1 base at J, with 13 bases between. The CDR3 loop is CASSPSGLSSNQPQHF. CDR3 coding DNA: TGTGCCAGCTCACCTTCAGGACTGAGCAGCAATCAGCCCCAGCATTTT.

This rearrangement joins TRBV20-1 to TRBJ2-1; D might be TRBD2 (5 bases). Germline V lookup: CDR1 DFQATT, CDR2 SNEGSKA (reference sequence). The ends were cut back, 7 bases at V and 5 bases at J, with 6 bases in the middle. The CDR3 is 10 residues long. CDR3 protein: CSGGHNEQFF. The CDR3 DNA reads as TGCAGTGGCGGGCACAATGAGCAGTTCTTC.

The rearrangement uses TRBV5-1 and TRBJ2-7, with D maybe TRBD2 (5 bases). The ends were cut back, 0 bases at V and 5 bases at J, with 18 bases in the middle. The germline V gene encodes CDR1 SGHRS and CDR2 YFSETQ. The CDR3 length is 16 residues. The CDR3 spells CASSLDNGNGRDEQYF. In nucleotides, the CDR3 is TGCGCCAGCAGCTTGGATAACGGGAATGGAAGAGACGAGCAGTACTTC.

DNA for the CDR3: TGTGCCAGCAGTTTGTTTCCCAGCCTCTCGGGGGGGGTTAACACCGGGGAGCTGTTTTTT. It is translated as CASSLFPSLSGGVNTGELFF. The chain couples TRBV27 to TRBJ2-2; 8 bases agree with TRBD2. Germline V gene sequence: CDR1 MNHEY, CDR2 SMNVEV (reference sequence). With 3 bases clipped from V and 2 bases from J, the junction kept 17 bases outside the gene matches. CDR3 size: 20 residues.

This clonotype was counted ten times or more. The CDR3, as DNA: TGTGCCAGCAGCTTAGCCAGGGGGCGCGAAGAGACCCAGTACTTC. Protein product: CASSLARGREETQYF. V and J are TRBV11-2 and TRBJ2-5, with 8 positions matching TRBD1. Trimming took 1 base from V and 3 from J; bases not matched to a gene: 4. There are 15 residues in the CDR3. CDR1 SGHAT and CDR2 FQNNGV come from the germline V gene.

This clonotype was seen more than once but under ten times. This chain uses TRBV10-3 with TRBJ2-2; tentatively, D is TRBD2 (6 bases). The CDR3 consists of 15 residues. V dropped 11 bases and J dropped 1 base, with 17 bases sitting between them. Per the germline V gene, CDR1 is ENHRY and CDR2 is SYGVKD. CDR3 sequence: CAGKRGAGNTGELFF. The CDR3, as DNA: TGTGCCGGAAAGCGCGGGGCGGGGAACACCGGGGAGCTGTTTTTT.

This clonotype occurred a few times. The gene calls are TRBV30 and TRBJ2-6; 11 bases line up with TRBD2. Germline CDR1 is GTSNPN and CDR2 is SVGIG (reference sequence). CDR3 size: 15 residues. Trimming took 7 bases from V and 4 from J; bases not matched to a gene: 6. In DNA, the CDR3 is TGTGCCTACTTAGCGGGAGGGAGGGGGGCCAACGTCCTGACTTTC. This codes for CAYLAGGRGANVLTF.

The chain employs TRBV20-1 and TRBJ1-6, with D possibly being TRBD1 (5 bases). The CDR3 runs 14 residues. V dropped 3 bases and J dropped 7 bases, with 13 bases sitting between them. Germline V gene sequence: CDR1 DFQATT, CDR2 SNEGSKA (reference sequence). CDR3 amino acids: CSARRGAENSPLHF. The DNA of the CDR3 is TGCAGTGCTAGGAGGGGCGCAGAGAATTCACCCCTCCACTTT.

This clonotype was seen repeatedly, ten times or more. The chain uses TRBV20-1 and TRBJ2-2; 8 bases map to TRBD2. CDR3 length: 14 residues. Germline loops: CDR1 DFQATT, CDR2 SNEGSKA (reference sequence). After removal of 7 bases from V and 8 bases from J, the junction contained 12 bases not matched to a gene. CDR3 in amino acids: CSVLAREGVGELFF. The CDR3 region has the DNA TGCAGTGTTCTGGCCCGGGAGGGCGTGGGGGAGCTGTTTTTT.

This clonotype has at least ten counts. This sequence joins TRBV4-1 and TRBJ2-1; the D is unclear. V was trimmed by 0 bases and J by 10 bases, leaving 19 bases between them. The CDR3 covers 16 residues. Germline V gene data show CDR1 as MGHRA and CDR2 as YSYEKL. For the CDR3, the DNA is TGCGCCAGCAGCCAAGATCGCGGACGCCGCGTGACGGAGCAGTTCTTC. Translation gives CASSQDRGRRVTEQFF.

This clonotype has at least ten counts. V usage is TRBV30 and J usage is TRBJ2-7, with D uncertain. The CDR3 runs to 12 residues. Per the germline V gene, CDR1 is GTSNPN and CDR2 is SVGIG (reference sequence). V lost 0 bases and J lost 5, with 8 bases in between. As DNA, the CDR3 is TGTGCCTGGAGTGTAAGCACCCACGAGCAGTACTTC. This sequence encodes CAWSVSTHEQYF.

The chain has TRBV6-1 and TRBJ2-7, with a weak D call TRBD2 (5 bases). The CDR3 is 13 amino acids. CDR1 and CDR2 (germline): MNHNS, SASEGT. Trimming removed 6 bases from V and 0 bases from J, with 9 bases in between. CDR3 sequence reads: CASRGLDSYEQYF. The DNA of the CDR3 is TGTGCCAGCAGAGGACTGGACTCCTACGAGCAGTACTTC.

The chain combines TRBV5-1 with TRBJ2-5; no clear D gene. Germline assignment: CDR1 SGHRS and CDR2 YFSETQ. V was cut by 5 bases and J by 9 bases, with 14 bases left in between. This CDR3 spans 12 amino acids. For the CDR3, the DNA is TGCGCCAGCAGTGGCGAGACCCGAGCCCAGTACTTC. Translation gives CASSGETRAQYF.

The chain combines TRBV27 with TRBJ1-5; 10 nucleotides line up with TRBD1. The ends lost 4 bases at V and 5 bases at J; junction bases unmatched: 5. Germline lookup yields CDR1 MNHEY and CDR2 SMNVEV (reference sequence). The length of the CDR3 is 15 residues. The DNA for the CDR3 is TGTGCCAGCAGTTCGACGGGACAGGGGTATCAGCCCCAGCATTTT. Amino acids: CASSSTGQGYQPQHF.

This clonotype appeared many times. The chain employs TRBV6-5 and TRBJ2-6; D is possibly TRBD1 or TRBD2 (5 bases each). The V gene's germline CDR1 is MNHEY and CDR2 SVGAGI. V lost 0 bases, J lost 0 bases, and 12 bases lay in between. The CDR3 is 18 residues long. The CDR3 sequence: CASSYSWDLVSGANVLTF. CDR3 DNA: TGTGCCAGCAGTTACTCGTGGGACCTGGTCTCTGGGGCCAACGTCCTGACTTTC.

As regards this clonotype: The germline gene is not matched at one end of the junction; a read error may be the cause. The chain uses TRBV12-3 or TRBV12-4 and TRBJ2-5, with TRBD2 as a possible D gene (6 bases). The CDR3 has 14 amino acids. CDR3 sequence: CASSKISGQGTQYF. The CDR3 nucleotides are TGTGCCAGCAGCAAAATCAGCGGGCAAGGGACCCAGTACTTC.

Turning to this clonotype: With a much larger clone just one base away, this may be a read error. The CDR3 region has the DNA TGTGCCAGCAGCTTTGGGGTGCGAACAGATACGCAGTATTTT. Protein product: CASSFGVRTDTQYF. The chain carries TRBV7-6 and TRBJ2-3; D call uncertain. The germline V and J ends were trimmed by 3 bases and 3 bases, with 10 bases remaining between them. The germline V gene has CDR1 SGHVS and CDR2 FNYEAQ. This CDR3 spans 14 amino acids. Full variable domain (missing parts from reference TRBV7-6 and TRBJ2-3): GAGVSQSPRYKVTKRGQDVALRCDPISGHVSLYWYRQALGQGPEFLTYFNYEAQQDKSGLPNDRFSAERPEGSISTLTIQRTEQRDSAMYRCASSFGVRTDTQYFGPGTRLTVL.

This clonotype has ten or more counts. The V gene is TRBV20-1, the J gene TRBJ2-1; TRBD2 agrees at 8 bases. The length of the CDR3 is 14 residues. Germline CDR1 is DFQATT and CDR2 is SNEGSKA (reference sequence). Here the CDR3 reads CSARLAGGYNEQFF. The CDR3 nucleotides read TGCAGCGCCCGTCTCGCGGGGGGTTACAATGAGCAGTTCTTC.

In its sample, this clonotype was seen a few times. The chain is built from TRBV5-1 and TRBJ1-6; D remains ambiguous. The germline CDR1 and CDR2 sequences are SGHRS and YFSETQ. The CDR3 spans 14 residues. Between the trimmed V and J ends, which lost 0 bases and 7 bases, there was a span of 8 bases. The CDR3 sequence: CASSLGAGNSPLHF. The CDR3 coding sequence is TGCGCCAGCAGCTTGGGTGCAGGAAATTCACCCCTCCACTTT.

In its sample, this clonotype was seen many times. The CDR3 spells CASRSHEGAPYGYTF. DNA for the CDR3: TGTGCCAGCAGATCCCACGAGGGAGCGCCGTATGGCTACACCTTC. The chain couples TRBV12-3 or TRBV12-4 to TRBJ1-2, with D unclear. This CDR3 has 15 residues. V gave up 6 bases and J gave up 5 bases, with 19 bases separating them.

This clonotype was observed at least ten times. V and J are TRBV30 and TRBJ2-6; unclear D gene. The ends were cut back, 7 bases at V and 0 bases at J, with 13 bases in the middle. Per the germline V gene, CDR1 is GTSNPN and CDR2 is SVGIG (reference sequence). This CDR3 is 15 amino acids long. CDR3 DNA: TGTGCCTTACCACTATCGGGCTCTGGGGCCAACGTCCTGACTTTC. Encoded protein: CALPLSGSGANVLTF.

The table lists this clonotype with many counts. The chain links TRBV5-1 to TRBJ1-1; D gene uncertain. Trimming shortened V by 2 bases and J by 1 base, and 12 bases separated the two germline ends. The germline gives CDR1 SGHRS, CDR2 YFSETQ. This CDR3 has 15 amino acids. The CDR3 nucleotides are TGCGCCAGCAGCTTAGTCCGGGCCGCGAACACTGAAGCTTTCTTT. Encoded protein: CASSLVRAANTEAFF.

Details on this clonotype: This clone may be a read error of a much larger clone one base away. This chain connects TRBV11-2 to TRBJ2-7, with 12 bases that match TRBD2. The DNA end favors TRBJ2-1, so the J call may be wrong. CDR1 is SGHAT, CDR2 FQNNGV, per germline. This CDR3 comprises 15 residues. CDR3 region: CASGRTSGADYEQFF. CDR3 in DNA: TGTGCCAGCGGGCGGACTAGCGGGGCAGATTACGAGCAGTTCTTC.

There are many counts of this clonotype. This chain connects TRBV15 to TRBJ2-1, with 8 bases identical to TRBD1. The J segment lost 0 bases and the V segment lost 1 base, leaving 5 bases of the junction unmatched. This CDR3 is built from 17 residues. Germline loops: CDR1 LNHNV, CDR2 YYDKDF (reference sequence). CDR3 loop: CATSRGTGPSSYNEQFF. Here the CDR3 DNA reads TGTGCCACCAGCAGAGGGACAGGGCCTAGCTCCTACAATGAGCAGTTCTTC.